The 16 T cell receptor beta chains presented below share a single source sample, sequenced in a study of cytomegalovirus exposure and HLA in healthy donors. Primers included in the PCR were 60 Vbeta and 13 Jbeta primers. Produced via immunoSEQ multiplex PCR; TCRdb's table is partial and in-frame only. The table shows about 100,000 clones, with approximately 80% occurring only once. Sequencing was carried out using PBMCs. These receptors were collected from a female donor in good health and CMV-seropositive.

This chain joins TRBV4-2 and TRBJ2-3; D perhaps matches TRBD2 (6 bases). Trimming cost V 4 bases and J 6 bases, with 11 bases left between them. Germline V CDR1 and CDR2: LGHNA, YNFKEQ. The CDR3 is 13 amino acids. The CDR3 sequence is CASSRLVSDTQYF. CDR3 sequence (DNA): TGTGCCAGCAGCCGACTAGTTTCTGATACGCAGTATTTT.

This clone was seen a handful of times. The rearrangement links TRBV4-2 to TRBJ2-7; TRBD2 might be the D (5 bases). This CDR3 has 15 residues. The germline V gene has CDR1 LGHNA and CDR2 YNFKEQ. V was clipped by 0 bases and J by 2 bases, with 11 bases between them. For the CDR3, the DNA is TGTGCCAGCAGCCAAGATATTGGAGGACCCTACGAGCAGTACTTC. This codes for CASSQDIGGPYEQYF.

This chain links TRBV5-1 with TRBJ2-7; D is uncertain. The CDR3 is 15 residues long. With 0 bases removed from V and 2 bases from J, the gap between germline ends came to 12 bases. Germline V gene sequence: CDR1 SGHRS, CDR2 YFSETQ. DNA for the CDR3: TGCGCCAGCAGCTTGGATCTAGTCCCCCCCTACGAGCAGTACTTC. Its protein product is CASSLDLVPPYEQYF.

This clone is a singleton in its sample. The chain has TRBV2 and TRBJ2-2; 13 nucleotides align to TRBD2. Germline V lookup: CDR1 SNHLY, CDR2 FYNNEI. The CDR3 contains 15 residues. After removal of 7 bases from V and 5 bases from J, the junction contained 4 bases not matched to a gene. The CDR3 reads CASTATSGGTGELFF. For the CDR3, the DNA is TGTGCCAGCACTGCGACTAGCGGGGGGACCGGGGAGCTGTTTTTT.

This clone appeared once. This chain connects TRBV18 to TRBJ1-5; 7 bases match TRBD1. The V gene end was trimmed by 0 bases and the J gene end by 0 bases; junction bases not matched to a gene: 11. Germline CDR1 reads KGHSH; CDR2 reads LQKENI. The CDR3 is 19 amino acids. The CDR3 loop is CASSPPPGQVGDSNQPQHF. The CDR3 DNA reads TGTGCCAGCTCACCACCGCCCGGACAGGTGGGAGATAGCAATCAGCCCCAGCATTTT.

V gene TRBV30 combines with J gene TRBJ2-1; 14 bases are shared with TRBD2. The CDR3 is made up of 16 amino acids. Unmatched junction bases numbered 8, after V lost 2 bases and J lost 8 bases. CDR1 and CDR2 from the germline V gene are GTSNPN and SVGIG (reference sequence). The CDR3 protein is CAWSRPPGLAGDEQFF. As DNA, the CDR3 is TGTGCCTGGAGTCGACCGCCGGGACTAGCGGGAGATGAGCAGTTCTTC.

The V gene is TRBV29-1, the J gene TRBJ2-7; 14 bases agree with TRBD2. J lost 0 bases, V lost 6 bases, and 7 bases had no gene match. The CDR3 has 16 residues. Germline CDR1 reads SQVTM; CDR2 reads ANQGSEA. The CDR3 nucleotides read TGCAGCGTCGCTGGACTAGCGGGGGGCAACTCCTACGAGCAGTACTTC. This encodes CSVAGLAGGNSYEQYF.

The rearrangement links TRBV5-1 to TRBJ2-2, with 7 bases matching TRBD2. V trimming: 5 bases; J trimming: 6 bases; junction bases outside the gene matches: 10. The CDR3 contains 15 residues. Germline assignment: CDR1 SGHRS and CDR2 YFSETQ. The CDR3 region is CASSGRAVDSGELFF. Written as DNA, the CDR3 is TGCGCCAGCAGTGGGAGGGCCGTTGACTCCGGGGAGCTGTTTTTT.

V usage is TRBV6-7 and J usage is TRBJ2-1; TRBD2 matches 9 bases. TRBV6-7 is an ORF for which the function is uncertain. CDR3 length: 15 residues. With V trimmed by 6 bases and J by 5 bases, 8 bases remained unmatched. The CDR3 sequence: CASRPPPSGDNEQFF. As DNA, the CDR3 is TGTGCCAGCAGACCCCCCCCTAGCGGGGACAATGAGCAGTTCTTC.

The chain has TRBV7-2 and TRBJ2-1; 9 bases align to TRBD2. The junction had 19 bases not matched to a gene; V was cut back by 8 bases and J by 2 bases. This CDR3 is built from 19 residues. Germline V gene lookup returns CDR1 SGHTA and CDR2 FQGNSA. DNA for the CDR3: TGTGCCAGCGGGTACCGGGCGGGAGGGCTTATAGCGCCCTACAATGAGCAGTTCTTC. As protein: CASGYRAGGLIAPYNEQFF.

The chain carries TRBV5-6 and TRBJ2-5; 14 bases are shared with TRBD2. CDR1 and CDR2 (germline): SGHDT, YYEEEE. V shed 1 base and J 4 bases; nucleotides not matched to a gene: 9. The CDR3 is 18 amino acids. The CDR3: CASSLTGLAGVGGETQYF. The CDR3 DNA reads TGTGCCAGCAGCTTGACGGGACTAGCGGGAGTGGGAGGAGAGACCCAGTACTTC.

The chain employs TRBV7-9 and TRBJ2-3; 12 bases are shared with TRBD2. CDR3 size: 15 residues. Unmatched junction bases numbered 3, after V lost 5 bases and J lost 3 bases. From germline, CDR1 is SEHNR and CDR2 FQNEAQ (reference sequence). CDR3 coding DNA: TGTGCCAGCAGCCAACTAGCGGGAGGAACAGATACGCAGTATTTT. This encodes CASSQLAGGTDTQYF.

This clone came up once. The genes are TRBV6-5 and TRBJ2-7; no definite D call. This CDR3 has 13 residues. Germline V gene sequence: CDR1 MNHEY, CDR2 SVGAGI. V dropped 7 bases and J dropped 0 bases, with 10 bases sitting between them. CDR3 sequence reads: CASTPSASYEQYF. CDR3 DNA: TGTGCCAGCACCCCAAGCGCCTCCTACGAGCAGTACTTC.

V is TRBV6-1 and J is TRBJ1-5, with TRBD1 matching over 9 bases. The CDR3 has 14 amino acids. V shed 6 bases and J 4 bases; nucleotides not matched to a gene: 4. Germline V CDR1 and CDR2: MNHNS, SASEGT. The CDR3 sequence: CASSMTGGNQPQHF. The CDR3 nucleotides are TGTGCCAGCAGCATGACAGGGGGTAATCAGCCCCAGCATTTT.

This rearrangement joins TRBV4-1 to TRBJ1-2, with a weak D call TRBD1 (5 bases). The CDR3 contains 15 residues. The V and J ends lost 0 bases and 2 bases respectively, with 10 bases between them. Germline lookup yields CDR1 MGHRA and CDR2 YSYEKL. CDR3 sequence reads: CASSQDMGLNYGYTF. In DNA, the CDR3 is TGCGCCAGCAGCCAAGATATGGGACTGAACTATGGCTACACCTTC.

CDR3: CASSLTSGGATDNEQFF. As DNA, the CDR3 is TGTGCCAGCAGCCTGACTAGCGGGGGGGCGACAGACAATGAGCAGTTCTTC. The chain employs TRBV7-2 and TRBJ2-1, with 14 bases lining up with TRBD2. Germline lookup yields CDR1 SGHTA and CDR2 FQGNSA. The CDR3 is made up of 17 amino acids. Trimming cost V 5 bases and J 5 bases; bases outside gene matches: 8. Looking up the rest from reference TRBV7-2 and TRBJ2-1 gives the full variable domain: GAGVSQSPSNKVTEKGKDVELRCDPISGHTALYWYRQSLGQGLEFLIYFQGNSAPDKSGLPSDRFSAERTGGSVSTLTIQRTQQEDSAVYLCASSLTSGGATDNEQFFGPGTRLTVL.